This T cell receptor beta chain appears in the sequencing data of a study of T-cell reconstitution after alpha-beta-depleted transplantation in children. The germline gives CDR1 SGHTA, CDR2 FQGNSA. Deletions cut 5 bases from V and 8 bases from J, with 12 bases between. The CDR3 has 12 residues. For TCRbeta, the library was prepared with unique molecular identifiers. TCRdb re-derived calls from the PCR reads in MiXCR, one entry per CDR3 protein. The table includes almost 500,000 distinct CDR3 sequences, around 13% detected once. The TCR originated in a human donor who donated a stem cell graft to a child with combined immunodeficiency. The input for sequencing was PBMCs from the stem cell graft donor, taken from the stem cell graft. The chain recombines TRBV7-2 with TRBJ1-2; D call uncertain. The CDR3 is CASSGGWSGYTF. The CDR3 region has the DNA TGTGCCAGCAGCGGTGGCTGGAGCGGCTACACCTTC.